The 31 T cell receptor beta chains reported below all come from one sample, sequenced in a study of T-cell memory formation after mild COVID-19. A single record per CDR3 protein comes from TCRdb applying MiXCR to the 5' RACE reads. The repertoire holds 550,000 to 700,000 distinct CDR3 sequences, with over 15% as singletons. Sequencing input: PBMCs or a T cell subset sorted from them (not recorded which). The source of these receptors is an adult woman who had mild COVID-19 (a few samples of this study predate the infection). Cell type and time point are not known.

This clonotype turned up a few times. The V gene is TRBV6-5, the J gene TRBJ2-2; tentatively, D is TRBD1 (6 bases). In germline, CDR1 is MNHEY, CDR2 SVGAGI. CDR3 size: 18 residues. Trimming shortened V by 0 bases and J by 0 bases, and 14 bases separated the two germline ends. CDR3 in DNA: TGTGCCAGCAGTTACTCGACCCTTCGACAGGCGAACACCGGGGAGCTGTTTTTT. The encoded protein is CASSYSTLRQANTGELFF.

The chain uses TRBV20-1 and TRBJ2-7; 12 nucleotides align to TRBD1. With V trimmed by 5 bases and J by 4 bases, 9 bases remained unmatched. CDR1 and CDR2 from the germline V gene are DFQATT and SNEGSKA (reference sequence). This CDR3 is built from 15 residues. The CDR3 nucleotides read TGCAGTGCTTCCCCGGGACAGGGGGCGCGGTACGAGCAGTACTTC. Protein: CSASPGQGARYEQYF.

This clonotype was counted between two and nine times. The chain employs TRBV12-3 or TRBV12-4 and TRBJ2-1; D gene unclear. With 3 bases removed from V and 2 bases from J, the gap between germline ends came to 8 bases. This CDR3 is 14 amino acids long. CDR3 sequence reads: CASSFGFTYNEQFF. The CDR3 DNA follows: TGTGCCAGCAGTTTCGGGTTTACCTACAATGAGCAGTTCTTC.

The gene calls are TRBV4-1 and TRBJ2-1, with D maybe TRBD1 (6 bases). V lost 0 bases, J lost 3 bases, and 9 bases lay in between. This CDR3 region has 15 residues. Germline V gene lookup returns CDR1 MGHRA and CDR2 YSYEKL. In nucleotides, the CDR3 is TGCGCCAGCAGCCAAGAGGACAGAAGCTACAATGAGCAGTTCTTC. This gives the protein CASSQEDRSYNEQFF.

V is TRBV7-2 and J is TRBJ2-3; no definite D call. V was trimmed by 6 bases and J by 0 bases, leaving 13 bases between them. CDR1 and CDR2 from the germline V gene are SGHTA and FQGNSA. The CDR3 extends over 15 amino acids. The CDR3 DNA is TGTGCCAGCAGTTCCAGCCGGCCTAGCACAGATACGCAGTATTTT. Translating it yields CASSSSRPSTDTQYF.

This clonotype was detected only a few times. This chain links TRBV6-5 with TRBJ1-2, with D perhaps TRBD1 (5 bases). Germline assignment: CDR1 MNHEY and CDR2 SVGAGI. This CDR3 is 15 amino acids long. Trimming shortened V by 2 bases and J by 4 bases, and 14 bases separated the two germline ends. CDR3 protein: CASSYGGRGLYGYTF. CDR3 DNA sequence: TGTGCCAGCAGTTACGGCGGGCGGGGACTCTATGGCTACACCTTC.

At least ten counts were recorded for this clonotype. The chain links TRBV12-3 or TRBV12-4 to TRBJ2-7; 15 bases line up with TRBD2. CDR3 size: 21 residues. Trimming took 5 bases from V and 3 from J; bases not matched to a gene: 20. Here the CDR3 reads CASSPRRSTGGLAGGGYEQYF. Written as DNA, the CDR3 is TGTGCCAGCAGTCCACGGAGATCGACAGGGGGACTAGCGGGAGGAGGCTACGAGCAGTACTTC.

This clonotype was observed a few times. The V and J genes are TRBV4-1 and TRBJ1-5; 8 nucleotides align to TRBD1. Per germline, CDR1 MGHRA and CDR2 YSYEKL. This CDR3 is 16 amino acids long. V trimming: 0 bases; J trimming: 5 bases; junction bases outside the gene matches: 6. The CDR3 reads CASSQDSAGGYQPQHF. In DNA form, the CDR3 reads TGCGCCAGCAGCCAAGATTCGGCAGGGGGCTATCAGCCCCAGCATTTT.

This clonotype was seen a few times. The chain joins TRBV5-1 to TRBJ1-1; D not resolved. The CDR3 contains 14 residues. V lost 0 bases, J lost 6 bases, and 12 bases lay in between. Looked up from germline, CDR1 is SGHRS and CDR2 is YFSETQ. This CDR3 reads CASSLVGEGSEAFF. Written as DNA, the CDR3 is TGCGCCAGCAGCTTGGTTGGGGAAGGGTCTGAAGCTTTCTTT.

This clonotype was counted between two and nine times. This sequence joins TRBV11-2 and TRBJ2-5, with unresolved D. Trimming left V 1 base short and J 2 bases short, with 8 bases between. Germline V gene data show CDR1 as SGHAT and CDR2 as FQNNGV. The CDR3 spans 14 residues. The CDR3 DNA follows: TGTGCCAGCAGCTTAGTAGTGGGGCAAGAGACCCAGTACTTC. This encodes CASSLVVGQETQYF.

This clonotype came up a few times. The V and J genes are TRBV12-3 or TRBV12-4 and TRBJ1-1; tentative D call: TRBD1 (5 bases). V lost 4 bases and J lost 5, with 14 bases in between. The CDR3 length is 14 residues. CDR3 in DNA: TGTGCCAGCAGTTCCGACGGGGGTAGTACTGAAGCTTTCTTT. It encodes CASSSDGGSTEAFF.

This clonotype was detected a few times. The chain carries TRBV20-1 and TRBJ2-3; D unclear. V was pared by 2 bases and J by 0 bases, with 12 bases between. From germline, CDR1 is DFQATT and CDR2 SNEGSKA (reference sequence). CDR3 length: 15 residues. CDR3 loop: CSARTQDRSTDTQYF. CDR3 bases: TGCAGTGCTAGAACCCAAGACCGAAGCACAGATACGCAGTATTTT.

The chain joins TRBV20-1 to TRBJ1-2; D gene unclear. Germline-derived CDR1 and CDR2 are DFQATT and SNEGSKA (reference sequence). V lost 0 bases, J lost 5 bases, and 13 bases lay in between. The CDR3 is made up of 14 amino acids. CDR3: CSARDNPAVYGYTF. The CDR3 bases are TGCAGTGCTAGAGATAACCCTGCAGTTTATGGCTACACCTTC.

The chain couples TRBV27 to TRBJ1-1; maybe TRBD1 (5 bases). The CDR3 loop spans 14 amino acids. Germline V gene lookup returns CDR1 MNHEY and CDR2 SMNVEV (reference sequence). The germline V and J ends were trimmed by 8 bases and 0 bases, with 13 bases remaining between them. CDR3 DNA: TGTGCCAGCCGAATGGACAAATTGAACACTGAAGCTTTCTTT. It is translated as CASRMDKLNTEAFF.

This clonotype has a handful of counts. The V call is TRBV4-1, the J call TRBJ2-5; TRBD2 aligns across 10 bases. Trimming removed 3 bases from V and 1 base from J; junction bases left unmatched: 5. The CDR3 contains 16 residues. CDR1 and CDR2 from the germline V gene are MGHRA and YSYEKL. CDR3 region: CASSQFSGGLQETQYF. For the CDR3, the DNA is TGCGCCAGCAGCCAGTTTAGCGGGGGGCTCCAAGAGACCCAGTACTTC.

The chain combines TRBV12-3 or TRBV12-4 with TRBJ2-1; D ambiguous. This CDR3 region has 13 residues. V was cut by 7 bases and J by 7 bases, with 14 bases left in between. Here the CDR3 reads CASILHARNEQFF. CDR3 sequence (DNA): TGTGCCAGCATCCTCCATGCCAGGAATGAGCAGTTCTTC.

This clonotype was seen a few times. In DNA, the CDR3 is TGTGCCAGCAGTATCAGTCCCCTCGGGGCCAACGTCCTGACTTTC. It codes for CASSISPLGANVLTF. The rearrangement joins TRBV9 to TRBJ2-6; D unresolved. The CDR3 has 15 amino acids. V was clipped by 5 bases and J by 4 bases, with 13 bases between them. Germline CDR1 is SGDLS and CDR2 is YYNGEE.

This clonotype came up a few times. The V call is TRBV28, the J call TRBJ2-5; 7 positions agree with TRBD1. Trimming took 5 bases from V and 2 from J; bases not matched to a gene: 11. CDR1 MDHEN and CDR2 SYDVKM come from the germline V gene. There are 16 residues in the CDR3. This chain's CDR3 is CASSRETGWGQETQYF. In DNA form, the CDR3 reads TGTGCCAGCAGTCGAGAGACAGGGTGGGGACAAGAGACCCAGTACTTC.

This clonotype was seen a handful of times. The chain combines TRBV12-3 or TRBV12-4 with TRBJ2-1; 8 nucleotides agree with TRBD2. The CDR3 is 15 amino acids. J lost 4 bases, V lost 5 bases, and 7 bases had no gene match. CDR3 in DNA: TGTGCCAGCAGTCATGCCGGGACTAGATACAATGAGCAGTTCTTC. It codes for CASSHAGTRYNEQFF.

This clonotype was found a few times. The chain is built from TRBV18 and TRBJ2-5, with unresolved D. The CDR3 is 14 amino acids. The V and J ends lost 5 bases and 0 bases respectively, with 10 bases between them. The V gene's germline CDR1 is KGHSH and CDR2 LQKENI. CDR3 protein: CASSGGSNQETQYF. As DNA, the CDR3 is TGTGCCAGCTCAGGTGGCAGTAACCAAGAGACCCAGTACTTC.

The chain employs TRBV16 and TRBJ2-7; a possible D gene is TRBD1 (5 bases). The CDR3 sequence is 14 residues long. The ends were cut back, 3 bases at V and 5 bases at J, with 14 bases in the middle. Germline assignment: CDR1 KGHSY and CDR2 FQNENV. The CDR3 DNA reads as TGTGCCAGCAGCCAGAAGGGGTTGGGAAACGAGCAGTACTTC. This encodes CASSQKGLGNEQYF. Together with reference TRBV16 and TRBJ2-7, the CDR3 gives the full variable domain: GEEVAQTPKHLVRGEGQKAKLYCAPIKGHSYVFWYQQVLKNEFKFLISFQNENVFDETGMPKERFSAKCLPNSPCSLEIQATKLEDSAVYFCASSQKGLGNEQYFGPGTRLTVT.

The chain is built from TRBV4-1 and TRBJ2-7; D gene uncertain. Germline lookup yields CDR1 MGHRA and CDR2 YSYEKL. The CDR3 contains 16 residues. V was shortened by 1 base and J by 0 bases, with 13 bases between the two germline ends. The CDR3 DNA follows: TGCGCCAGCAGCCAAGTTGACATCGACCCCTCCTACGAGCAGTACTTC. It codes for CASSQVDIDPSYEQYF.

This chain uses TRBV7-2 with TRBJ2-3; D remains unclear. The CDR3 has 14 amino acids. The V gene's germline CDR1 is SGHTA and CDR2 FQGNSA. The CDR3 is CGGALGGATDTQYF. The CDR3 nucleotides read TGTGGCGGCGCTCTGGGCGGCGCCACAGATACGCAGTATTTT. The entire variable domain, with the rest obtained from reference TRBV7-2 and TRBJ2-3, is as follows: GAGVSQSPSNKVTEKGKDVELRCDPISGHTALYWYRQSLGQGLEFLIYFQGNSAPDKSGLPSDRFSAERTGGSVSTLTIQRTQQEDSAVYLCGGALGGATDTQYFGPGTRLTVL.

This clonotype was counted a few times. V usage is TRBV6-5 and J usage is TRBJ2-3; 7 nucleotides match TRBD1. The J segment lost 11 bases and the V segment lost 0 bases, leaving 8 bases of the junction unmatched. The germline V gene has CDR1 MNHEY and CDR2 SVGAGI. The CDR3 spans 14 residues. The DNA for the CDR3 is TGTGCCAGCAGTTACTCGATATCGGGACAGAGGCAGTATTTT. Protein sequence: CASSYSISGQRQYF.

This clonotype was found many times. This sequence joins TRBV12-3 or TRBV12-4 and TRBJ2-1; D is uncertain. Trimming cost V 3 bases and J 9 bases, with 15 bases left between them. The CDR3 covers 14 residues. The CDR3 coding sequence is TGTGCCAGCAGTTTGAGTGATGGCGTTTTTGAGCAGTTCTTC. The encoded protein is CASSLSDGVFEQFF.

This chain uses TRBV29-1 with TRBJ2-7; 9 nucleotides agree with TRBD2. The CDR3 sequence is 15 residues long. The germline gives CDR1 SQVTM, CDR2 ANQGSEA. The V and J ends lost 1 base and 5 bases, in that order; junction bases with no gene match: 9. This CDR3 is CSVEVGGRASNEQYF. The CDR3 DNA reads as TGCAGCGTTGAAGTGGGCGGGAGGGCCAGCAACGAGCAGTACTTC.

V usage is TRBV12-3 or TRBV12-4 and J usage is TRBJ2-2; perhaps D is TRBD1 or TRBD2 (5 bases each). The CDR3 is made up of 16 amino acids. Trimming stripped 6 bases from V and 1 base from J, with 15 bases between. The CDR3 region has the DNA TGTGCCAGCAGGCTTAGTTTGGGGGAGAACACCGGGGAGCTGTTTTTT. It translates to CASRLSLGENTGELFF.

The table lists this clonotype with a few counts. This chain connects TRBV7-3 to TRBJ2-1, with 16 bases fitting TRBD2. CDR1 and CDR2 (germline): SGHTA, FQGTGA. The CDR3 sequence is 15 residues long. V trimming: 4 bases; J trimming: 8 bases; junction bases outside the gene matches: 2. The CDR3 reads CASSSGTSGRDEQFF. The CDR3 bases are TGTGCCAGCAGCTCCGGGACTAGCGGGAGGGATGAGCAGTTCTTC.

There are many counts of this clonotype. The rearrangement links TRBV7-2 to TRBJ2-5, with D possibly TRBD2 on 5 matching bases. V lost 5 bases and J 3 bases, leaving 13 bases between the germline ends. The germline gives CDR1 SGHTA, CDR2 FQGNSA. This CDR3 is built from 14 residues. CDR3 protein: CASSKRSGEETQYF. The DNA for the CDR3 is TGTGCCAGCAGCAAGAGATCCGGGGAAGAGACCCAGTACTTC.

This clonotype has only a few counts. The chain combines TRBV10-3 with TRBJ2-7; maybe TRBD1 (6 bases). V lost 2 bases to trimming and J lost 5 bases, with 16 bases between them. Looked up from germline, CDR1 is ENHRY and CDR2 is SYGVKD. The CDR3 contains 15 residues. The CDR3 is CAISEPDRQAHEQYF. Here the CDR3 DNA reads TGTGCCATCAGTGAGCCGGACCGACAGGCCCACGAGCAGTACTTC.

The rearrangement joins TRBV28 to TRBJ2-5; D is possibly TRBD2 (6 bases). Germline-derived CDR1 and CDR2 are MDHEN and SYDVKM. The CDR3 sequence is 16 residues long. V was cut by 4 bases and J by 3 bases, with 18 bases left in between. The CDR3 nucleotides are TGTGCCAGCAGTTCCCCGACACCGCGGGGAAAAGAGACCCAGTACTTC. As protein: CASSSPTPRGKETQYF.